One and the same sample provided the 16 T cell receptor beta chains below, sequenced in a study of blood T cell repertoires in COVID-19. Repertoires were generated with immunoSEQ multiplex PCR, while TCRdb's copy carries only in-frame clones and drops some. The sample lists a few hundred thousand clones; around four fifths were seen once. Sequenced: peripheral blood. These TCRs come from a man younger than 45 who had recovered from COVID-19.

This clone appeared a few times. The DNA of the CDR3 is TGTGCCAGTACCCCGACTAGCGGGGGCGCAGATACGCAGTATTTT. This encodes CASTPTSGGADTQYF. This rearrangement joins TRBV19 to TRBJ2-3, with 12 nucleotides matching TRBD2. Germline V gene lookup returns CDR1 LNHDA and CDR2 SQIVND (reference sequence). The CDR3 runs 15 residues. The V gene end was trimmed by 7 bases and the J gene end by 4 bases; junction bases not matched to a gene: 6.

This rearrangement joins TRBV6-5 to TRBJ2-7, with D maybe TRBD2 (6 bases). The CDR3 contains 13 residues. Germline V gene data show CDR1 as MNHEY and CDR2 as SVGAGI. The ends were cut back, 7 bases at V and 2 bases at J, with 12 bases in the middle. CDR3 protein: CASTAGITYEQYF. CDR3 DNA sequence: TGTGCCAGCACGGCGGGGATCACCTACGAGCAGTACTTC.

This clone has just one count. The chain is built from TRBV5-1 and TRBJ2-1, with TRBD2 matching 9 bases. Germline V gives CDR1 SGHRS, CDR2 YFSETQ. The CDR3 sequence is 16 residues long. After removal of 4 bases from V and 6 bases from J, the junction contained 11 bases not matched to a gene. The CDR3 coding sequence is TGCGCCAGCAGCGAAGGGAAACTAGCGGGCGCCAATGAGCAGTTCTTC. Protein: CASSEGKLAGANEQFF.

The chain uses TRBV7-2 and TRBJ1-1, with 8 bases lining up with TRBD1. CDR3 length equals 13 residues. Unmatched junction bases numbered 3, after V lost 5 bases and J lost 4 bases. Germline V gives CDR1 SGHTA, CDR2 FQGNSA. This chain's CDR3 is CASSAGQGTEAFF. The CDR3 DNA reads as TGTGCCAGCAGCGCCGGACAGGGCACTGAAGCTTTCTTT.

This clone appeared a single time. In DNA, the CDR3 is TGTGCCAGCAGTTACGGTAAAAGGGGGTATGAAGCTTTCTTT. Translating gives CASSYGKRGYEAFF. J is TRBJ1-1 and V is TRBV6-5, with a weak D call TRBD1 (6 bases). Germline V gene data show CDR1 as MNHEY and CDR2 as SVGAGI. V was pared by 2 bases and J by 7 bases, with 14 bases between. The CDR3 runs to 14 residues.

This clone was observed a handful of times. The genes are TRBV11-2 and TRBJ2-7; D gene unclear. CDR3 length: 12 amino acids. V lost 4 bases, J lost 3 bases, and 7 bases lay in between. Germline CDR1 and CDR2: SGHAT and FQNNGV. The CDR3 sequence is CASSYVGYEQYF. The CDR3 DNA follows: TGTGCCAGCAGCTACGTCGGCTACGAGCAGTACTTC.

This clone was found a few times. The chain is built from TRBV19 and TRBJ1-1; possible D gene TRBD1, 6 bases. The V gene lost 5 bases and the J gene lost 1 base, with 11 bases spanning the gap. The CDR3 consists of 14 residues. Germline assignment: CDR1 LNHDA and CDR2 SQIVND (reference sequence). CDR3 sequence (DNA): TGTGCCAGTAGTTCGGGACACTCGAACACTGAAGCTTTCTTT. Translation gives CASSSGHSNTEAFF.

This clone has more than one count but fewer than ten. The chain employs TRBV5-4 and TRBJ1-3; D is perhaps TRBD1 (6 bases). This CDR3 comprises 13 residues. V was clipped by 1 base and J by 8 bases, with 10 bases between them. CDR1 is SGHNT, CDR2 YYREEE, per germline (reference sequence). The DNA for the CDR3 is TGTGCCAGCAGCTTGACAGGGATAGACACCATATATTTT. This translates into CASSLTGIDTIYF.

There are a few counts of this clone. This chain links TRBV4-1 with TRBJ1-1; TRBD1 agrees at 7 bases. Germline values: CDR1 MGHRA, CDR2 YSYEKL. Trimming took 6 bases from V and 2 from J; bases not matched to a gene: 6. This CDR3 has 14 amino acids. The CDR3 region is CASRARQGNTEAFF. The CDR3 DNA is TGCGCCAGCAGGGCGCGACAGGGTAACACTGAAGCTTTCTTT.

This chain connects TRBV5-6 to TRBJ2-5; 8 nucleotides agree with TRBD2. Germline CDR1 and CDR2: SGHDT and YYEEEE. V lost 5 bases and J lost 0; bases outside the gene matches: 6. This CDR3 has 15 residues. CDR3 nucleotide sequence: TGTGCCAGCAGGGTATTAGCGGGGAACCAAGAGACCCAGTACTTC. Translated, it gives CASRVLAGNQETQYF.

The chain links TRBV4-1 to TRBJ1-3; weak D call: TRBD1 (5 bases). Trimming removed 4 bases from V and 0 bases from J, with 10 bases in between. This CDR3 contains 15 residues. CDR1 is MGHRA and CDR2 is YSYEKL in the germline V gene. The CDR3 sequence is CASSLREVSGNTIYF. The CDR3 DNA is TGCGCCAGCAGCCTCAGGGAAGTCTCTGGAAACACCATATATTTT.

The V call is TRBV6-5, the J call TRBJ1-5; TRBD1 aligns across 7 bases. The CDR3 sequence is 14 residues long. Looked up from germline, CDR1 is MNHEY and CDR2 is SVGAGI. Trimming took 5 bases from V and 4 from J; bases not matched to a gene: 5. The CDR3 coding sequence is TGTGCCAGCAGTAAGACAGGGAGGAATCAGCCCCAGCATTTT. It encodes CASSKTGRNQPQHF.

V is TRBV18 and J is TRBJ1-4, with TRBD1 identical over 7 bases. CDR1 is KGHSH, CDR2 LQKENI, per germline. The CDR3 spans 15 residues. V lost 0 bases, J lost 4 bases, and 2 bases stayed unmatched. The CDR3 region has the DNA TGTGCCAGCTCACCACCGACAGGGATTAATGAAAAACTGTTTTTT. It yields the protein CASSPPTGINEKLFF.

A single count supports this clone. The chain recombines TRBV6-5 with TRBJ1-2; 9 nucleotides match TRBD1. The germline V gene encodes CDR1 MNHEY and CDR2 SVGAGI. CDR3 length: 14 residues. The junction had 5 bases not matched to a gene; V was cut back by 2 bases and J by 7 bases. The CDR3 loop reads CASSYDRGFGGYTF. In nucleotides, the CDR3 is TGTGCCAGCAGTTACGACAGGGGGTTCGGTGGCTACACCTTC.

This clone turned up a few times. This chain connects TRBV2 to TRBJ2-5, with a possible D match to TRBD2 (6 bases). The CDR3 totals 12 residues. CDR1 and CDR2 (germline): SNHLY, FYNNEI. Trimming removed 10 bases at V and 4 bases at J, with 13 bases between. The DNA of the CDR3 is TGTGCCACTGGACTGGAGGGAGAGACCCAGTACTTC. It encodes CATGLEGETQYF.

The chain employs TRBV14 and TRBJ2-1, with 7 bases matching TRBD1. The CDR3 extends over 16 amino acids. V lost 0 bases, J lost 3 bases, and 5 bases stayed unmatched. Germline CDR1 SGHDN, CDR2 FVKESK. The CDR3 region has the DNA TGTGCCAGCAGCCAAGAGACAGGGCTGTTCTACAATGAGCAGTTCTTC. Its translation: CASSQETGLFYNEQFF.